This T cell receptor beta chain was sequenced for a study of cytomegalovirus exposure and HLA in healthy donors. General study results and limits: According to reports, the classifier identified cytomegalovirus status with high specificity and sensitivity. The investigators catalogued some 160 TCR beta chains as cytomegalovirus-associated. Some public TCRs appeared in many individuals, while most sequences were rare.

The J segment lost 4 bases and the V segment lost 3 bases, leaving 10 bases of the junction unmatched. The CDR3 is 17 amino acids. Germline-derived CDR1 and CDR2 are PRHDT and FYEKMQ (reference sequence). As regards this clone: Its antigen is as yet unknown.

Sequencing used immunoSEQ multiplex PCR; TCRdb keeps in-frame clones, though not all of them. The repertoire holds 100,000 or so clones, around 83% seen once, with 4% to 4.5% in the top ten. The sequenced material came from PBMCs. This chain links TRBV13 with TRBJ2-4, with 9 bases that match TRBD1. The TCR originated in a woman younger than 30 in good health and CMV-seropositive. The CDR3 loop reads CASSFGLPGTGKNIQYF. The CDR3 nucleotides are TGTGCCAGCAGCTTCGGCCTCCCGGGGACAGGGAAAAACATTCAGTACTTC.